This is a list of T cell receptor beta chains from one sample in a study of blood T cell repertoires in COVID-19. Using immunoSEQ multiplex PCR, the repertoire was profiled, and TCRdb retains in-frame clones only, with some absent. The repertoire consists of around 160,000 clones, with around 79% occurring once and the leading ten covering 11%. Sequences were obtained from PBMCs or T cells enriched from blood (not recorded which). Every receptor here comes from a man aged 50-60 years who had recovered from COVID-19. Each CDR3 is given with its conserved first and last residue. D genes are given only for firm matches. Expanded clones get a size class; other rows say once, few or many, or leave the size out.

TRBJ2-2,NA,TRBV7-9,once,CASRLSGLDGELFF,TGTGCCAGCAGGTTATCAGGGTTGGACGGGGAGCTGTTTTTT
TRBJ1-5,NA,TRBV28,once,CASSFSTGNQPQHF,TGTGCCAGCAGTTTCTCGACAGGCAATCAGCCCCAGCATTTT
TRBJ2-7,NA,TRBV7-2,NA,CASSSILPPRPYEQYF,TGTGCCAGCAGCAGTATACTTCCGCCGCGCCCCTACGAGCAGTACTTC
TRBJ2-5,NA,TRBV5-1,NA,CASSFVGQQETQYF,TGCGCCAGCAGCTTTGTGGGCCAGCAAGAGACCCAGTACTTC
TRBJ2-7,NA,TRBV7-6,NA,CASSKTAGYEQYF,TGTGCCAGCAGCAAAACCGCAGGCTACGAGCAGTACTTC
TRBJ1-2,NA,TRBV7-2,once,CASSVRQAIYGYTF,TGTGCCAGCAGCGTCCGACAGGCGATTTATGGCTACACCTTC
TRBJ2-1,NA,TRBV19,NA,CASTTQGETQRVWEQFF,TGTGCCAGTACCACCCAGGGGGAGACTCAGCGGGTGTGGGAGCAGTTCTTC
TRBJ1-2,TRBD1,TRBV25-1,NA,CASSELIGTGVGNYGYTF,TGTGCCAGCAGTGAATTAATCGGGACAGGGGTCGGGAACTATGGCTACACCTTC
TRBJ2-7,NA,TRBV5-1,few,CASSLSSSEQYF,TGCGCCAGCAGCTTGAGTAGCTCTGAGCAGTACTTC
TRBJ2-5,TRBD2,TRBV3-1/TRBV3-2,NA,CASSQVAGGGQETQYF,TGTGCCAGCAGCCAAGTAGCGGGGGGGGGACAAGAGACCCAGTACTTC
TRBJ1-2,TRBD1,TRBV11-2,NA,CASSPPGTGGIYGYTF,TGTGCCAGCAGCCCGCCCGGGACAGGGGGTATCTATGGCTACACCTTC
TRBJ1-6,TRBD1,TRBV7-9,once,CASSLGTGGPNSPLHF,TGTGCCAGCAGCTTAGGGACAGGGGGTCCTAATTCACCCCTCCACTTT
TRBJ1-2,TRBD1,TRBV11-2,NA,CASSSVRGIRDYGYTF,TGTGCCAGCAGTTCGGTCAGGGGGATACGGGACTATGGCTACACCTTC
TRBJ2-1,TRBD2,TRBV5-1,NA,CASRREASGFNEQFF,TGCGCCAGCCGTAGGGAGGCTAGCGGGTTCAATGAGCAGTTCTTC
TRBJ2-3,TRBD2,TRBV18,NA,CASSPISGGLKITDTQYF,TGTGCCAGCTCACCAATTAGCGGGGGCCTCAAAATCACAGATACGCAGTATTTT
TRBJ2-3,TRBD1,TRBV5-6,NA,CASSPRQGAWADTQYF,TGTGCCAGCAGCCCCAGACAGGGGGCGTGGGCAGATACGCAGTATTTT
TRBJ1-5,NA,TRBV2,NA,CASSRRVGSQHF,TGTGCCAGCAGCCGCAGGGTTGGGTCCCAGCATTTT
TRBJ2-3,TRBD2,TRBV2,NA,CASSGTLAGGTDTQYF,TGTGCCAGCAGTGGAACCCTAGCGGGAGGCACAGATACGCAGTATTTT
TRBJ2-1,NA,TRBV11-2,NA,CASRPTISSHEQFF,TGTGCCAGCAGGCCCACGATTTCCAGTCATGAGCAGTTCTTC
TRBJ1-5,NA,TRBV30,NA,CAWEQGDSNQPQHF,TGTGCCTGGGAACAGGGTGATAGCAATCAGCCCCAGCATTTT
TRBJ2-7,TRBD2,TRBV7-2,NA,CASSRVSGRASEQYF,TGTGCCAGCAGTAGAGTTAGCGGGAGGGCCTCCGAGCAGTACTTC